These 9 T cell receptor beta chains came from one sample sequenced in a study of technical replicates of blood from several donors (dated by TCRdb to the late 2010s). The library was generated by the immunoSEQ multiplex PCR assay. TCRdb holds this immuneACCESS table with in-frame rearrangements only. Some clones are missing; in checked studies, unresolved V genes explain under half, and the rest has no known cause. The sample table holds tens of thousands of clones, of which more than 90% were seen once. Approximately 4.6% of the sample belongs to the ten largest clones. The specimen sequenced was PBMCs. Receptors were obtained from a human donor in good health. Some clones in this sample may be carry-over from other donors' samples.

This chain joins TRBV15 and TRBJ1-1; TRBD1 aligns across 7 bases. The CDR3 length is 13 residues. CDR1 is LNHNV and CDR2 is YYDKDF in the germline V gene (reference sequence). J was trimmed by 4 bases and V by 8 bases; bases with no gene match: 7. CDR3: CATAGQVGTEAFF. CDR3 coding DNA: TGTGCCACCGCTGGACAGGTCGGCACTGAAGCTTTCTTT.

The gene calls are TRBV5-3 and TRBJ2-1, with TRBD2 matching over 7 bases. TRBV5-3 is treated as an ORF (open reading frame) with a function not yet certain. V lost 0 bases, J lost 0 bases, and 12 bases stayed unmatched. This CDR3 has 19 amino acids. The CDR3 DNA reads TGTGCCAGAAGCTTGGATTCCATACGGAGCGGGAACTCCTACAATGAGCAGTTCTTC. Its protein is CARSLDSIRSGNSYNEQFF.

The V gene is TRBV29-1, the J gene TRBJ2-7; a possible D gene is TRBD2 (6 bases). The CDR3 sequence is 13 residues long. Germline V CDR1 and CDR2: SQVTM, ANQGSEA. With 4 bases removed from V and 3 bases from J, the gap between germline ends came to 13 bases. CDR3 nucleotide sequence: TGCAGCGTTGCGGGGGACCCATTCTACGAGCAGTACTTC. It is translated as CSVAGDPFYEQYF.

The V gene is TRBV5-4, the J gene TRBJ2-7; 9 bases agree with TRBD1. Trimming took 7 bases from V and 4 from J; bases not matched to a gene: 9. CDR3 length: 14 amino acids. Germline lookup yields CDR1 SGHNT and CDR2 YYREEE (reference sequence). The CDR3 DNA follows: TGTGCCAGCGCAGAAAAACAGGGGGCTTACGAGCAGTACTTC. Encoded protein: CASAEKQGAYEQYF.

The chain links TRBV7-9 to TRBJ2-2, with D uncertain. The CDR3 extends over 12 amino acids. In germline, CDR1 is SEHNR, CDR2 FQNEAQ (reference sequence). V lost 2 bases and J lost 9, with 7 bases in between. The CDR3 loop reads CASSLRSRELFF. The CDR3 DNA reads TGTGCCAGCAGCTTACGGTCCCGGGAGCTGTTTTTT.

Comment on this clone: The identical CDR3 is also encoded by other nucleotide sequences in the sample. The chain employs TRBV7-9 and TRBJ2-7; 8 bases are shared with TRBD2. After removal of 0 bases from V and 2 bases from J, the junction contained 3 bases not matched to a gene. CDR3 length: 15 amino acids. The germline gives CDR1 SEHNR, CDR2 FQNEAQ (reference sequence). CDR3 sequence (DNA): TGTGCCAGCAGCTTAGCGAGCGGGGGAACCTACGAGCAGTACTTC. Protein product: CASSLASGGTYEQYF.

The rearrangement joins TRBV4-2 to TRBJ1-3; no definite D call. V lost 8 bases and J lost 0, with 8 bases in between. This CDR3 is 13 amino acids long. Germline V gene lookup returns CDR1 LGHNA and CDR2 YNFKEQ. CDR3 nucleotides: TGTGCCAGCCAGAGGAACTCTGGAAACACCATATATTTT. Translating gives CASQRNSGNTIYF.

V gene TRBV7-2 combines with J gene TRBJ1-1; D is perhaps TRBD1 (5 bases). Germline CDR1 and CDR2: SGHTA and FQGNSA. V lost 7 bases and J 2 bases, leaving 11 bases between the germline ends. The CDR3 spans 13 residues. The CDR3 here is CASTLTVNTEAFF. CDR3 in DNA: TGTGCCAGCACCCTGACAGTTAACACTGAAGCTTTCTTT.

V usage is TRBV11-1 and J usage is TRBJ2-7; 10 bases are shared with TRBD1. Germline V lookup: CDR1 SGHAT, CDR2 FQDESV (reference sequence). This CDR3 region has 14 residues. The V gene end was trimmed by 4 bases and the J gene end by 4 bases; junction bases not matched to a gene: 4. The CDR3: CASSSWGQGYEQYF. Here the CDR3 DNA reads TGTGCCAGCAGCTCATGGGGACAGGGGTACGAGCAGTACTTC.